This TCR beta chain was retrieved from a study of blood T cell repertoires in COVID-19. Generated by immunoSEQ multiplex PCR, the TCRdb table keeps only in-frame clones and is missing some. Of 40,000 to 45,000 clones listed, about nine tenths are singletons. The source material was peripheral blood. The source is a man between 60 and 75 years old with active COVID-19.

CDR3 sequence (DNA): TGTGCCAGCAGCGCCGAGCGGGGCACAGATACGCAGTATTTT. It is translated as CASSAERGTDTQYF. This chain uses TRBV7-3 with TRBJ2-3, with D perhaps TRBD2 (6 bases). V was clipped by 5 bases and J by 1 base, with 10 bases between them. This CDR3 comprises 14 residues. CDR1 is SGHTA and CDR2 is FQGTGA in the germline V gene.